The sequence of this T cell receptor (beta chain) was determined in a study of T cell responses to AZD1222 COVID-19 vaccine. Whether given at about 4 or about 12 weeks, second doses were pooled. Here immunoSEQ multiplex PCR was the method, and the copy in TCRdb shows in-frame clones only, minus some. The data contain about 61,000 clones, around 82% of them singletons. The CDR3 extends over 21 amino acids. Trimming took 1 base from V and 0 from J; bases not matched to a gene: 15. The germline gives CDR1 MDHEN, CDR2 SYDVKM. The receptor was derived from an adult who received the AZD1222 COVID-19 vaccine. The V call is TRBV28, the J call TRBJ1-5; 10 bases map to TRBD1. The sample in question was peripheral blood, obtained 28 days after the second AZD1222 dose. The CDR3 region is CASSLSRDRGEYSYSNQPQHF. For the CDR3, the DNA is TGTGCCAGCAGTTTATCACGGGACAGGGGAGAGTATTCGTATAGCAATCAGCCCCAGCATTTT.